Presented here are 9 T cell receptor beta chains from one specimen sequenced in a study of beta chain features in type 1 diabetes. General study results and limits: Moderate yet significant TCRB CDR3 shortening was seen in Type 1 diabetes patients in all four CD4+ subsets.

Their antigen targets remain unknown. Expressed TCRB transcripts were sequenced because the entire RNA isolate underwent reverse transcription. This table comes from immunoSEQ multiplex PCR, and its TCRdb copy is limited to in-frame clones, with some not included. The table records 240,000 or so clones, roughly 20% of them present only once. The sequencing input was naive CD4+ T cells from blood. Receptors were obtained from a middle-aged woman with type 1 diabetes.

This clone appeared a few times. The rearrangement uses TRBV29-1 and TRBJ2-7; the match to TRBD2 covers 14 bases. With V trimmed by 4 bases and J by 6 bases, 5 bases remained unmatched. The CDR3 totals 14 residues. CDR1 is SQVTM, CDR2 ANQGSEA, per germline. The CDR3 region is CSVGLAGGVGEQYF. The CDR3 nucleotides read TGCAGCGTTGGACTAGCGGGAGGGGTAGGCGAGCAGTACTTC.

This sequence joins TRBV9 and TRBJ1-4; the D is unclear. The CDR3 is made up of 17 amino acids. Germline CDR1 reads SGDLS; CDR2 reads YYNGEE. V was cut by 0 bases and J by 6 bases, with 18 bases left in between. CDR3 sequence: CASSVAGKAARDEKLFF. In nucleotides, the CDR3 is TGTGCCAGCAGCGTAGCTGGTAAGGCAGCTCGGGATGAAAAACTGTTTTTT.

The genes are TRBV18 and TRBJ2-3, with TRBD2 matching over 10 bases. This CDR3 comprises 15 residues. V trimming: 6 bases; J trimming: 2 bases; junction bases outside the gene matches: 5. The germline CDR1 and CDR2 sequences are KGHSH and LQKENI. CDR3 sequence (DNA): TGTGCCAGCTCTAACGGACTAGCGGACACAGATACGCAGTATTTT. It is translated as CASSNGLADTDTQYF. Variable domain in full (rest from reference TRBV18 and TRBJ2-3): NAGVMQNPRHLVRRRGQEARLRCSPMKGHSHVYWYRQLPEEGLKFMVYLQKENIIDESGMPKERFSAEFPKEGPSILRIQQVVRGDSAAYFCASSNGLADTDTQYFGPGTRLTVL.

The chain carries TRBV15 and TRBJ2-3, with a possible D match to TRBD2 (5 bases). The V gene's germline CDR1 is LNHNV and CDR2 YYDKDF (reference sequence). The CDR3 has 15 residues. The V end lost 0 bases, the J end lost 5 bases, and 12 bases lay between the germline ends. CDR3 protein: CATSRDRGSRDTQYF. DNA of the CDR3: TGTGCCACCAGCAGAGATCGAGGGAGTAGAGATACGCAGTATTTT. Full variable domain (rest looked up from reference TRBV15 and TRBJ2-3): DAMVIQNPRYQVTQFGKPVTLSCSQTLNHNVMYWYQQKSSQAPKLLFHYYDKDFNNEADTPDNFQSRRPNTSFCFLDIRSPGLGDTAMYLCATSRDRGSRDTQYFGPGTRLTVL.

In nucleotides, the CDR3 is TGCAGTGCTAGTCAGGGGGAGCCCCAGCATTTT. Encoded protein: CSASQGEPQHF. This chain uses TRBV20-1 with TRBJ1-5; 7 bases match TRBD1. J lost 8 bases, V lost 3 bases, and 1 base had no gene match. From germline, CDR1 is DFQATT and CDR2 SNEGSKA (reference sequence). The length of the CDR3 is 11 residues.

This clone was observed a handful of times. The rearrangement uses TRBV28 and TRBJ2-7, with 8 nucleotides matching TRBD1. CDR3 length: 15 amino acids. Germline V lookup: CDR1 MDHEN, CDR2 SYDVKM. The V segment lost 4 bases and the J segment 2 bases; nucleotides outside the gene matches: 7. The CDR3 DNA follows: TGTGCCAGCAGTTGGACAGGGTTTATCCCCTACGAGCAGTACTTC. Translating gives CASSWTGFIPYEQYF.

In this sample, this clone turned up a few times. The rearrangement links TRBV9 to TRBJ2-7; possibly TRBD1 for D (6 bases). The CDR3 is made up of 16 amino acids. Germline V gene data show CDR1 as SGDLS and CDR2 as YYNGEE. V was cut by 0 bases and J by 6 bases, with 19 bases left in between. The CDR3 sequence: CASSVGQDSARSEQYF. The CDR3 DNA sequence: TGTGCCAGCAGCGTAGGTCAGGACAGCGCCCGGTCCGAGCAGTACTTC.

The chain combines TRBV5-4 with TRBJ2-5, with 10 positions matching TRBD1. Germline assignment: CDR1 SGHNT and CDR2 YYREEE (reference sequence). J lost 4 bases, V lost 2 bases, and 5 bases had no gene match. CDR3 length equals 15 residues. The CDR3 here is CASSFSRDRGETQYF. In DNA form, the CDR3 reads TGTGCCAGCAGCTTTTCCCGGGACAGGGGAGAGACCCAGTACTTC. The full variable domain, completed using reference TRBV5-4 and TRBJ2-5, is ETGVTQSPTHLIKTRGQQVTLRCSSQSGHNTVSWYQQALGQGPQFIFQYYREEENGRGNFPPRFSGLQFPNYSSELNVNALELDDSALYLCASSFSRDRGETQYFGPGTRLLVL.

This clone occurred a few times. The gene calls are TRBV21-1 and TRBJ2-5; whether TRBD1, the table's D call, matches the DNA was not checked. TRBV21-1 is a documented pseudogene. The CDR3 consists of 17 residues. CDR3: CASSERKMVTVRQTQYF. The CDR3 DNA follows: TGTGCCAGCAGCGAAAGGAAGATGGTGACAGTCCGGCAGACCCAGTACTTC.